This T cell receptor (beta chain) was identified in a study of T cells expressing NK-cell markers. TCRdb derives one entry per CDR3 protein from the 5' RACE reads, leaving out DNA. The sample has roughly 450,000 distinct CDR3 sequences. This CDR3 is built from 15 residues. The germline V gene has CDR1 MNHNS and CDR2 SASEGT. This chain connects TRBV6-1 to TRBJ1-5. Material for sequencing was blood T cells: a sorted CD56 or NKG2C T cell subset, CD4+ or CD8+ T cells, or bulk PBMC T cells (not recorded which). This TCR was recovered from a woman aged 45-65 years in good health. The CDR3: CASSESGGYNQPQHF.